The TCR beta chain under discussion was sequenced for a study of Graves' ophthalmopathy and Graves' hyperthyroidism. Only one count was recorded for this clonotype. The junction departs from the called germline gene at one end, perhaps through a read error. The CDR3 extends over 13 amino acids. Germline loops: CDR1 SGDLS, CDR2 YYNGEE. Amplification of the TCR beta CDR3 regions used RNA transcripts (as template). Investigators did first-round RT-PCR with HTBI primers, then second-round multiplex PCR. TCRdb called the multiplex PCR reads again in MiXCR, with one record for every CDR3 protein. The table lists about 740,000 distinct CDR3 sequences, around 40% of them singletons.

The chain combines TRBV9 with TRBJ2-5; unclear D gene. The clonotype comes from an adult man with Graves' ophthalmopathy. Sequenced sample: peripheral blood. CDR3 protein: CTSNGYSAETQYF. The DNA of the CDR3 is TGTACCAGCAACGGCTACTCGGCGGAGACCCAGTACTTC.